This is a list of T cell receptor beta chains from one sample in a study of blood T cell repertoires in COVID-19. Sequencing used immunoSEQ multiplex PCR; TCRdb keeps in-frame clones, though not all of them. The sample has about 180,000 clones, roughly nine tenths seen once. Input material: peripheral blood. The receptors originated from a woman in her 30s with active or convalescent COVID-19. Both conserved end residues are part of each CDR3. D genes are given only for firm matches. The size field is filled for only some rows; it gives once, few, many or a size class.

clone size	V gene	D gene	J gene	CDR3 DNA	CDR3 protein
.	TRBV4-2	.	TRBJ1-1	TGTGCCAGCAGCCGGGGCCAGGGGCCTTACACTGAAGCTTTCTTT	CASSRGQGPYTEAFF
.	TRBV2	.	TRBJ1-1	TGTGCCAGCAGGGGGGCTTTTATGAACACTGAAGCTTTCTTT	CASRGAFMNTEAFF
few	TRBV11-2	.	TRBJ2-7	TGTGCCAGCAGTAACACCTACGAGCAGTACTTC	CASSNTYEQYF
few	TRBV3-1/TRBV3-2	.	TRBJ2-2	TGTGCCAGCAGCCAAAGGACAGCCAACACCGGGGAGCTGTTTTTT	CASSQRTANTGELFF
.	TRBV9	.	TRBJ2-7	TGTGCCAGCAGCGTAGAGCCCACGTACGAGCAGTACTTC	CASSVEPTYEQYF
.	TRBV9	TRBD1	TRBJ2-7	TGTGCCAGCAGCGAGGGGACAGGGTATAACGAGCAGTACTTC	CASSEGTGYNEQYF
.	TRBV10-3	TRBD2	TRBJ2-3	TGTGCCATCAGGACTAGCGGGGCGAGCACAGATACGCAGTATTTT	CAIRTSGASTDTQYF
.	TRBV15	.	TRBJ1-3	TGTGCCACCAGCAGAGGACTGGGAAACACCATATATTTT	CATSRGLGNTIYF
few	TRBV6-5	.	TRBJ1-2	TGTGCCAGCAGTCAGGGAGGGATTGGTGGCTACACCTTC	CASSQGGIGGYTF
.	TRBV11-2	.	TRBJ2-3	TGTGCCAGCAGCTTAGGGTTCGGACAGTTCACAGATACGCAGTATTTT	CASSLGFGQFTDTQYF
.	TRBV7-6	.	TRBJ2-1	TGTGCCAGCAGCTTAGCGCGGAGCTCCTACAATGAGCAGTTCTTC	CASSLARSSYNEQFF
once	TRBV28	TRBD1	TRBJ1-3	TGTGCCAGCAGTTCGGCGAGAGGGACAGAGAGGCGAAACACCATATATTTT	CASSSARGTERRNTIYF
.	TRBV6-1	TRBD2	TRBJ2-5	TGTGCCAGCAGTGGAACCCCGGGACTAGCAATAGGGACCCAGTACTTC	CASSGTPGLAIGTQYF
.	TRBV7-8	TRBD1	TRBJ1-4	TGTGCCAGCAGCCCAAAACGAGACAGGGGAGTAGAACTGTTTTTT	CASSPKRDRGVELFF